This TCR beta chain was profiled in a study of cytomegalovirus exposure and HLA in healthy donors (dated by TCRdb to about 2017). Regarding the complete study: According to a later analysis, one platform produced both the 110 or so validation repertoires and the approximately 660 repertoires of the first cohort. To predict cytomegalovirus infection status, the study brought together high-throughput TCR immunosequencing, statistical association of individual TCRs with disease status, and machine learning. Along with the approximately 620-subject first cohort, a separate validation cohort of some 130 different subjects was used. The aim of the study was to test whether cataloging public T cell receptors could identify signatures of past pathogen exposure.

Paper-wide results and their limitations: In the study, around 150 TCR beta chains were listed as associated with cytomegalovirus. Subsequent analysis determined that TCRs grouped into clusters in the first cohort also showed a tendency toward co-occurrence across the 120 validation repertoires, and approximately 94% of cluster scores exceeded 0. Cytomegalovirus status was reported to be diagnosed by the classifier with high specificity and sensitivity in both the original and validation cohorts. The authors suggested that the approach could potentially be extended to other disease states and immunological phenotypes. Three of the identified cytomegalovirus-associated TCR beta chains were confirmed in vitro to be specific for cytomegalovirus antigens. Most TCR sequences were seen in very few donors, while some public TCRs were found in many individuals. A later analysis had no HLA typing for the validation cohort, so co-occurrence there was scored across all 120 repertoires.

Preparation of the library involved the immunoSEQ multiplex PCR assay. The authors' analysis ran thus. A statistical classification framework was built to diagnose cytomegalovirus status from the catalog of TCR beta chain sequences. TCRdb mirrors the immuneACCESS table, restricted to in-frame sequences. Some clones are absent from its copies; in checked studies, under half trace to an unresolved V gene, and the reason for the others is unknown. The DNA gave D and trimming, while V, J and clone size come from that table. A total of tens of thousands of clones appear in this sample, 85% to 95% of them only once. Of the sample, 0.63% is held by the ten largest clones. On this clone: Its antigen target is currently unknown. No clone much larger than this one lies a single base away; base qualities are absent.

Donors formed part of the validation cohort, which comprised over a hundred subjects and was distinct from the first cohort of roughly 600 subjects. Including cysteine and phenylalanine, the CDR3 has 15 amino acids. The DNA shown is the 45-base CDR3, in frame from base 1. Trimming takes 0 bases from V and 14 bases from J, and the germline ends sit 22 bases apart. CDR1 MNHNS and CDR2 SASEGT are derived from the germline V gene. The chain couples TRBV6-1 to TRBJ1-2; the D gene assignment is ambiguous. Sequencing was performed on PBMCs. The TCR was taken from a woman aged 18-29 years in good health and CMV-seronegative. The CDR3 protein: CASSEAIPPPAPGTF. The sequenced DNA: TGTGCCAGCAGTGAAGCCATCCCCCCCCCGGCACCGGGGACCTTC.